These T cell receptor beta chains were read from a single sample in a study of T cells in Graves' hyperthyroidism and ophthalmopathy. A single record per CDR3 protein comes from TCRdb applying MiXCR to the multiplex PCR reads. The sample records about 380,000 distinct CDR3 sequences, roughly 20% being singletons. What was sequenced was blood. All receptors come from a man aged 18 to 30 with Graves' ophthalmopathy. Both conserved end residues are part of each CDR3. The D gene is left open where the match is weak. Clone size is not always given. Where it is, it says once, few, many or a class for expanded clones.

CDR3aa: CASSSSGGVSTGELFF
CDR3nt: TGTGCCAGCAGCTCTTCCGGGGGTGTGAGCACCGGGGAGCTGTTTTTT
v_gene: TRBV7-9
abundance: few
j_gene: TRBJ2-2
d_gene: NA

CDR3aa: CASSLAQVGDGYTF
CDR3nt: TGTGCCAGCAGCTTGGCCCAGGTTGGGGATGGCTACACCTTC
v_gene: TRBV5-1
abundance: NA
j_gene: TRBJ1-2
d_gene: NA

CDR3aa: CASSSNLGGVTETQYF
CDR3nt: TGTGCCAGCAGCAGCAATCTAGGGGGCGTAACGGAGACCCAGTACTTC
v_gene: TRBV13
abundance: few
j_gene: TRBJ2-5
d_gene: TRBD1

CDR3aa: CASSPSREYTEAFF
CDR3nt: TGCGCCAGCAGCCCCTCCAGGGAGTACACTGAAGCTTTCTTT
v_gene: TRBV5-1
abundance: many
j_gene: TRBJ1-1
d_gene: NA

CDR3aa: CASTTCPDTQYF
CDR3nt: TGTGCCAGCACTACTTGTCCAGATACGCAGTATTTT
v_gene: TRBV27
abundance: NA
j_gene: TRBJ2-3
d_gene: NA

CDR3aa: CASSLGTQQETQYF
CDR3nt: TGCGCCAGCAGCTTGGGGACTCAACAAGAGACCCAGTACTTC
v_gene: TRBV5-1
abundance: NA
j_gene: TRBJ2-5
d_gene: NA

CDR3aa: CASSTGGPGEQYF
CDR3nt: TGCGCCAGCAGCACGGGGGGGCCTGGCGAGCAGTACTTC
v_gene: TRBV5-1
abundance: few
j_gene: TRBJ2-7
d_gene: TRBD2

CDR3aa: CASSEVPGGPPDNEQFF
CDR3nt: TGCGCCAGCAGTGAGGTCCCCGGAGGCCCTCCTGACAATGAGCAGTTCTTC
v_gene: TRBV10-1
abundance: many
j_gene: TRBJ2-1
d_gene: NA

CDR3aa: CASSPGPHEAFF
CDR3nt: TGTGCCAGCAGTCCCGGGCCACATGAAGCTTTCTTT
v_gene: TRBV6-2/TRBV6-3
abundance: NA
j_gene: TRBJ1-1
d_gene: NA

CDR3aa: CASSLSPPGGTEAFF
CDR3nt: TGTGCCAGCAGCTTATCCCCCCCTGGGGGCACTGAAGCTTTCTTT
v_gene: TRBV7-8
abundance: many
j_gene: TRBJ1-1
d_gene: NA

CDR3aa: CASSLTGWQYF
CDR3nt: TGTGCCAGCAGCCTAACCGGATGGCAGTACTTC
v_gene: TRBV11-2
abundance: many
j_gene: TRBJ2-7
d_gene: NA

CDR3aa: CASSPLGITDTQYF
CDR3nt: TGTGCCAGCTCACCATTGGGAATCACAGATACGCAGTATTTT
v_gene: TRBV18
abundance: few
j_gene: TRBJ2-3
d_gene: NA

CDR3aa: CSVVANEKLFF
CDR3nt: TGCAGCGTTGTTGCTAATGAAAAACTGTTTTTT
v_gene: TRBV29-1
abundance: few
j_gene: TRBJ1-4
d_gene: NA

CDR3aa: CASSWGLAGGNQETQYF
CDR3nt: TGTGCCAGCAGTTGGGGACTAGCGGGGGGCAACCAAGAGACCCAGTACTTC
v_gene: TRBV28
abundance: many
j_gene: TRBJ2-5
d_gene: TRBD2

CDR3aa: CSASRGRGNQPQHF
CDR3nt: TGCAGTGCTAGCAGGGGACGCGGCAATCAGCCCCAGCATTTT
v_gene: TRBV20-1
abundance: NA
j_gene: TRBJ1-5
d_gene: NA

CDR3aa: CAISEITPGNSPLHF
CDR3nt: TGTGCCATCAGTGAGATCACCCCGGGGAATTCACCCCTCCACTTT
v_gene: TRBV10-3
abundance: NA
j_gene: TRBJ1-6
d_gene: NA

CDR3aa: CASSNPSIRQGGSYEQYF
CDR3nt: TGTGCCAGCAGCAACCCCTCGATTAGGCAGGGAGGCTCCTACGAGCAGTACTTC
v_gene: TRBV6-1
abundance: few
j_gene: TRBJ2-7
d_gene: NA

CDR3aa: CASSNGPTTTQYF
CDR3nt: TGTGCCAGCAGCAACGGACCGACCACTACGCAGTATTTT
v_gene: TRBV7-3
abundance: many
j_gene: TRBJ2-3
d_gene: NA

CDR3aa: CASRRGTVNYGYTF
CDR3nt: TGTGCCAGCAGGAGGGGGACAGTGAACTATGGCTACACCTTC
v_gene: TRBV6-2/TRBV6-3
abundance: few
j_gene: TRBJ1-2
d_gene: TRBD1

CDR3aa: CASRRTDMYEQYF
CDR3nt: TGTGCCAGCAGACGCACCGACATGTACGAGCAGTACTTC
v_gene: TRBV12-3/TRBV12-4
abundance: many
j_gene: TRBJ2-7
d_gene: NA

CDR3aa: CASLGQNQETQYF
CDR3nt: TGTGCCAGCCTGGGACAGAACCAAGAGACCCAGTACTTC
v_gene: TRBV18
abundance: many
j_gene: TRBJ2-5
d_gene: TRBD1

CDR3aa: CASSPSATSGDTIYF
CDR3nt: TGTGCCAGCTCACCCTCCGCGACCTCTGGAGACACCATATATTTT
v_gene: TRBV18
abundance: few
j_gene: TRBJ1-3
d_gene: NA

CDR3aa: CASSPTGGYGYTF
CDR3nt: TGTGCCAGCAGCCCCACGGGGGGCTATGGCTACACCTTC
v_gene: TRBV11-2
abundance: many
j_gene: TRBJ1-2
d_gene: NA

CDR3aa: CASSPSVGGRGTGELFF
CDR3nt: TGCGCCAGCAGCCCCTCCGTAGGGGGCAGAGGCACCGGGGAGCTGTTTTTT
v_gene: TRBV5-1
abundance: many
j_gene: TRBJ2-2
d_gene: TRBD1

CDR3aa: CSAREDRGETQYF
CDR3nt: TGCAGTGCTAGAGAGGACAGGGGGGAGACCCAGTACTTC
v_gene: TRBV20-1
abundance: NA
j_gene: TRBJ2-5
d_gene: TRBD1

CDR3aa: CSALWAGGTEAFF
CDR3nt: TGCAGCGCCCTATGGGCAGGCGGCACTGAAGCTTTCTTT
v_gene: TRBV29-1
abundance: many
j_gene: TRBJ1-1
d_gene: NA

CDR3aa: CASSDGGGRTEAFF
CDR3nt: TGTGCCAGCAGTGACGGAGGGGGCCGGACTGAAGCTTTCTTT
v_gene: TRBV6-1
abundance: many
j_gene: TRBJ1-1
d_gene: TRBD1